What follows describes a single T cell receptor beta chain. The assay was immunoSEQ multiplex PCR, and TCRdb's table has in-frame clones only and misses some. The repertoire holds around 35,000 clones, about nine tenths seen once, with about 4.4% in the top ten. The CDR3 has 13 amino acids. Looked up from germline, CDR1 is LNHDA and CDR2 is SQIVND (reference sequence). Trimming removed 7 bases at V and 3 bases at J, with 9 bases between. These data belong to a study of T cell changes during pregnancy in multiple sclerosis. The sequence was obtained from a female donor with multiple sclerosis, enrolled in a pregnancy study. The source material was CD8+ T cells from peripheral blood mononuclear cells, sampled after pregnancy. The rearrangement uses TRBV19 and TRBJ2-2, with D hard to call. The CDR3 here is CASITAYTGELFF. CDR3 nucleotide sequence: TGTGCCAGTATTACAGCCTACACCGGGGAGCTGTTTTTT.